This T cell receptor beta chain comes out of a study of CD4 T cell repertoires and nickel (dated by TCRdb to the early 2020s). Libraries were made using RT-PCR. TCRdb names Illumina MiSeq as the instrument used. The public reads were quality trimmed at Q25 with fastp and then assembled into clones with MiXCR by TCRdb, keeping productive beta chains. Identical CDR3 proteins give one entry, which carries the most common genes and DNA. This sample lists about 380 distinct CDR3 sequences; over 65% were detected once. The top ten clonotypes cover 8.2% of the sample. As concerns this clonotype: It lacks a known antigen. There are no base qualities to consult, and no much larger clone falls within one base.

Material: CD4+ T cells from blood, not recorded whether cultured. This receptor was taken from a human donor in a nickel allergy study, with or without nickel allergy (not recorded which). It is not recorded whether this sample comes from one donor or several.

The nucleotide sequence reads TGTGCCAGCAGCCCTGGACCGTTCTCCTACGAGCAGTACTTC. This sequence encodes CASSPGPFSYEQYF. The chain joins TRBV5-6 to TRBJ2-7; no D gene is confidently identified. CDR1 and CDR2 (SGHDT, YYEEEE) derive from the germline V gene. From the cysteine through the phenylalanine, the CDR3 covers 14 amino acids. Just CDR3 DNA is preserved here, 42 bases in frame from base 1. V loses 4 bases of germline sequence and J loses 0 bases, and the interval between the two ends is 11 bases.